This record looks at one T cell receptor (beta chain) sequence and its context. TCRdb analysed the 5' RACE reads with MiXCR anew, one entry per CDR3 protein. The sample shows tens of thousands of distinct CDR3 sequences, over 15% of them seen only once. Germline values: CDR1 DFQATT, CDR2 SNEGSKA (reference sequence). V was clipped by 3 bases and J by 2 bases, with 18 bases between them. The CDR3 totals 16 residues. This entry comes from a study of early T cells in non-severe SARS-CoV-2 infection. The sequencing used whole blood, collected at baseline. The chain employs TRBV20-1 and TRBJ2-3; weak D call: TRBD2 (6 bases). The receptor was derived from an adult who was a healthcare worker with PCR-confirmed SARS-CoV-2 infection or an uninfected control (not recorded which). Written as DNA, the CDR3 is TGCAGTGCTAGCCGGCTAGCGCCGACTTTCACAGATACGCAGTATTTT. It codes for CSASRLAPTFTDTQYF.